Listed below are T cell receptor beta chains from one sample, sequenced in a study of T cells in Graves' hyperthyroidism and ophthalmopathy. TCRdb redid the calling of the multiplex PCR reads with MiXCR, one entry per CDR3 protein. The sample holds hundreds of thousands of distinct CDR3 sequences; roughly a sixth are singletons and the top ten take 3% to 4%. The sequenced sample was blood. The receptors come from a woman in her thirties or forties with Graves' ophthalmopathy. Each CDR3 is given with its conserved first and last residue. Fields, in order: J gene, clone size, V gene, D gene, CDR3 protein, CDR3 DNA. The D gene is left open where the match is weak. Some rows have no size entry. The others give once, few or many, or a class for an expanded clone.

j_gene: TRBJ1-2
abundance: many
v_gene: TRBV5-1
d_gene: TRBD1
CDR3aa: CASSFTGVQGYTF
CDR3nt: TGCGCCAGCAGCTTCACAGGGGTGCAGGGCTACACCTTC

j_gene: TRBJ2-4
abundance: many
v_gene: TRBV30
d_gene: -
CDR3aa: CAWSGGRDWNIQYF
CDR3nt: TGTGCCTGGAGTGGAGGTCGGGATTGGAACATTCAGTACTTC

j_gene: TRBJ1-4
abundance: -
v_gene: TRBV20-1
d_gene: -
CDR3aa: CSARQGGDEKLFF
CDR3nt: TGCAGTGCTAGACAGGGTGGAGACGAAAAACTGTTTTTT

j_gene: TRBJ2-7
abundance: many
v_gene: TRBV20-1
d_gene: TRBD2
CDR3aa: CSASGASGREQYF
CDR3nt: TGCAGTGCTAGCGGGGCTAGCGGGAGGGAGCAGTACTTC

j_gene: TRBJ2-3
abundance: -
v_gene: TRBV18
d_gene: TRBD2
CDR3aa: CASSPGLAGPTDTQYF
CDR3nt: TGTGCCAGCTCACCCGGACTAGCGGGGCCCACAGATACGCAGTATTTT

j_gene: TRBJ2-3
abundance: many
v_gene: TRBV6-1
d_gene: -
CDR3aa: CASSELWGITDTQYF
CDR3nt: TGTGCCAGCAGTGAGTTGTGGGGGATCACAGATACGCAGTATTTT

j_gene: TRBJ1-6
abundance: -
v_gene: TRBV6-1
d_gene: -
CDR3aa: CASGSANNSPLHF
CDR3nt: TGTGCCAGCGGGTCAGCCAACAATTCACCCCTCCACTTT

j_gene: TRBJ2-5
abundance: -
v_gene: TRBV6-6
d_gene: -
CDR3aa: CASSYSLQRQETQYF
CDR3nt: TGTGCCAGCAGTTACTCGCTGCAAAGGCAAGAGACCCAGTACTTC

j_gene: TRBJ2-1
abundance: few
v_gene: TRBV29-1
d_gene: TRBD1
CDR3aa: CSANDRDYNEQFF
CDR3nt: TGCAGCGCCAACGACAGGGACTACAATGAGCAGTTCTTC

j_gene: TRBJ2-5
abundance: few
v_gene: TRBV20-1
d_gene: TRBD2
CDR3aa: CSAAERGALLRETQYF
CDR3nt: TGCAGTGCTGCTGAGCGGGGGGCCCTTCTACGAGAGACCCAGTACTTC

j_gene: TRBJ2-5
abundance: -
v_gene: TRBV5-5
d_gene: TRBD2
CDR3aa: CASSFIAGAEETQYF
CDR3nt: TGTGCCAGCAGCTTTATAGCGGGAGCGGAAGAGACCCAGTACTTC

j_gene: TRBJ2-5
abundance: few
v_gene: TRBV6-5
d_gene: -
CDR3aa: CASSYSTGGVGGETQYF
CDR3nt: TGTGCCAGCAGTTACTCAACGGGAGGTGTAGGGGGAGAGACCCAGTACTTC

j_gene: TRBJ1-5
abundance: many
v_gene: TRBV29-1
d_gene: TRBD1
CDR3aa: CSALTGGNQPQHF
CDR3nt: TGCAGCGCCCTGACAGGGGGCAATCAGCCCCAGCATTTT

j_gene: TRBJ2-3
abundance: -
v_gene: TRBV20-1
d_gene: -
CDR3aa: CSARILLGLTDTQYF
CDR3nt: TGCAGTGCTAGAATCCTCCTCGGACTAACAGATACGCAGTATTTT

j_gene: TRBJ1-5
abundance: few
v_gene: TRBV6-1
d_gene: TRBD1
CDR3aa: CASNRGRDSNQPQHF
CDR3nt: TGTGCCAGCAACAGGGGGCGGGATAGCAATCAGCCCCAGCATTTT

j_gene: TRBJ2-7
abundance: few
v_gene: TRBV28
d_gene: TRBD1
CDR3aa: CASSPTGGREQYF
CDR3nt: TGTGCCAGCAGTCCAACAGGGGGCAGGGAGCAGTACTTC

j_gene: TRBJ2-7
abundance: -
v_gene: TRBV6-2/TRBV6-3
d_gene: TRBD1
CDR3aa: CASNRQGSYEQYF
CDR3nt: TGTGCCAGCAACCGACAGGGCTCCTACGAGCAGTACTTC

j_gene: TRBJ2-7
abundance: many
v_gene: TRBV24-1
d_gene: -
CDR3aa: CATSDFSPGPPYHEQYF
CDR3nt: TGTGCCACCAGTGATTTTTCCCCGGGTCCACCCTACCACGAGCAGTACTTC

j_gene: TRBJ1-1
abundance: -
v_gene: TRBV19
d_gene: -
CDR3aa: CASSIAGNGWTEAFF
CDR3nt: TGTGCCAGTAGTATAGCGGGGAATGGGTGGACTGAAGCTTTCTTT

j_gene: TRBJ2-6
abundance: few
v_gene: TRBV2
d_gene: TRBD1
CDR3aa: CASKGVNTGGSSGANVLTF
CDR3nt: TGTGCCAGCAAGGGGGTAAACACAGGGGGTAGCTCTGGGGCCAACGTCCTGACTTTC

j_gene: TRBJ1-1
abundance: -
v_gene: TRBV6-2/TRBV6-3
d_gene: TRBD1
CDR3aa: CASSFKGADTEAFF
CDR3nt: TGTGCCAGCAGTTTCAAGGGGGCGGACACTGAAGCTTTCTTT

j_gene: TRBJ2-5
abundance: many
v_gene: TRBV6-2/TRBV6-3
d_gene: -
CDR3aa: CASSNLRQETQYF
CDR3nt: TGTGCCAGCAGTAATCTCAGACAAGAGACCCAGTACTTC

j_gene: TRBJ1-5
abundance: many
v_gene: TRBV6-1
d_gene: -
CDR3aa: CASTHVGQINQPQHF
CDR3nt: TGTGCCAGCACCCATGTCGGACAGATCAATCAGCCCCAGCATTTT

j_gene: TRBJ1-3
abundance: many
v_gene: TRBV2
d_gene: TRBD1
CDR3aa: CASSEATGFGNTIYF
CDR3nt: TGTGCCAGCAGTGAAGCGACAGGGTTTGGAAACACCATATATTTT

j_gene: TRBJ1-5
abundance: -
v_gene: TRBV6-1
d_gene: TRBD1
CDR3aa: CASSSAPGQSNQPQHF
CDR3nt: TGTGCCAGCAGTTCCGCGCCGGGACAGAGCAATCAGCCCCAGCATTTT

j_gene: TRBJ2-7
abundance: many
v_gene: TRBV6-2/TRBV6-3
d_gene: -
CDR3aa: CASSQEDYLSYEQYF
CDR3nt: TGTGCCAGCAGCCAAGAGGACTATCTTTCCTACGAGCAGTACTTC

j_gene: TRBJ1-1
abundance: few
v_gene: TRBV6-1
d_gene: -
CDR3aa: CATAPPGGGTEAFF
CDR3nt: TGTGCCACCGCCCCTCCGGGGGGAGGAACTGAAGCTTTCTTT

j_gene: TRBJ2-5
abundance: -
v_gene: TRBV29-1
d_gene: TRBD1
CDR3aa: CSAVRGRETQYF
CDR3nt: TGCAGCGCCGTCAGGGGGCGGGAGACCCAGTACTTC

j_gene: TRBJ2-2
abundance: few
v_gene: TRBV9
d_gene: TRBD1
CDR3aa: CASSVAPAGQGVDTGELFF
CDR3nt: TGTGCCAGCAGCGTAGCTCCGGCGGGACAGGGGGTGGACACCGGGGAGCTGTTTTTT

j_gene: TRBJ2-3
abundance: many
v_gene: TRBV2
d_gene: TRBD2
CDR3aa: CASRGGTSGSGGDTQYF
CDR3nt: TGTGCCAGCAGAGGAGGGACTAGCGGGAGTGGGGGAGATACGCAGTATTTT

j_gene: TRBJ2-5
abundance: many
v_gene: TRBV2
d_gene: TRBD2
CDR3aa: CASSEAAGYQETQYF
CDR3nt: TGTGCCAGCAGTGAAGCAGCGGGGTACCAAGAGACCCAGTACTTC

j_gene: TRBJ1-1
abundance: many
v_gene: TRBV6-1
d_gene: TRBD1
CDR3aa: CASSTTGKNTEAFF
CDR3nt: TGTGCCAGCAGTACGACAGGGAAGAACACTGAAGCTTTCTTT

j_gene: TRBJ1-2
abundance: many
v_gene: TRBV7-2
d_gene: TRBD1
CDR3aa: CASSLGQDYGYTF
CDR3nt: TGTGCCAGCAGCCTGGGACAGGACTATGGCTACACCTTC

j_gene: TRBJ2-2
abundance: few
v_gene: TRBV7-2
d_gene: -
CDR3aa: CASSPARTDTGELFF
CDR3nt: TGTGCCAGCAGCCCCGCGAGGACGGACACCGGGGAGCTGTTTTTT

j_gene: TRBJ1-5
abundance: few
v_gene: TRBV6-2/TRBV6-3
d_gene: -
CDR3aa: CASSFDTAGNQPQHF
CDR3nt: TGTGCCAGCAGTTTCGACACTGCAGGAAATCAGCCCCAGCATTTT

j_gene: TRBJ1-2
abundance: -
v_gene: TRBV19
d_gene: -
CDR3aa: CASRLRTSGDGYTF
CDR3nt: TGTGCCAGTAGGCTCCGGACATCTGGGGATGGCTACACCTTC

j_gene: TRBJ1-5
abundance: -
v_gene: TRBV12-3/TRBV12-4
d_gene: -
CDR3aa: CASSMANQPQHF
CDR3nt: TGTGCCAGCAGTATGGCGAATCAGCCCCAGCATTTT

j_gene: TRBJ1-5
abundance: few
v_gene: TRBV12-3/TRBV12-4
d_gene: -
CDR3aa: CASSLKGRNQPQHF
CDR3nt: TGTGCCAGCAGTTTAAAGGGTAGGAATCAGCCCCAGCATTTT

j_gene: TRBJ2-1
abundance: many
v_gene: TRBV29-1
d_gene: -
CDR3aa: CSVEGGAREQFF
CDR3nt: TGCAGCGTTGAAGGGGGGGCAAGGGAGCAGTTCTTC

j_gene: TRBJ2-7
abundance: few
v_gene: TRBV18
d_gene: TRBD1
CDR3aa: CASSPKDRGPYEQYF
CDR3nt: TGTGCCAGCTCACCGAAGGACAGGGGGCCCTACGAGCAGTACTTC

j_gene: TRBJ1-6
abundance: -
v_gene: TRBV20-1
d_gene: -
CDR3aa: CSARGVGSSYNSPLHF
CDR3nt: TGCAGTGCCAGAGGGGTCGGGTCGTCCTATAATTCACCCCTCCACTTT

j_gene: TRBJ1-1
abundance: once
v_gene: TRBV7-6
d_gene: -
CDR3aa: CASSLEAGNNEAFF
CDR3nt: TGTGCCAGCAGCTTAGAGGCCGGGAACAATGAAGCTTTCTTT

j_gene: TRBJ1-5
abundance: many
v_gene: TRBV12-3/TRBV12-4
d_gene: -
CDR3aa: CASSFVAGPNQPQHF
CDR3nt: TGTGCCAGCAGTTTCGTCGCAGGGCCCAATCAGCCCCAGCATTTT

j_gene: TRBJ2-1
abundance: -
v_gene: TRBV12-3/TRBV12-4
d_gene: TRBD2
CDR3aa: CASSLGGRTSGRAYEQFF
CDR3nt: TGTGCCAGCAGTTTGGGGGGAAGGACTAGCGGGAGGGCCTATGAGCAGTTCTTC

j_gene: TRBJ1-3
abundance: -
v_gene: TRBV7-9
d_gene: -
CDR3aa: CASSSRTVSGNTIYF
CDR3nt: TGTGCCAGCAGCTCCCGGACCGTCTCTGGAAACACCATATATTTT

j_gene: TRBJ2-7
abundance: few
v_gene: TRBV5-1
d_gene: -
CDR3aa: CASSDAGNTYEQYF
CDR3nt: TGCGCCAGCAGCGACGCAGGGAACACCTACGAGCAGTACTTC

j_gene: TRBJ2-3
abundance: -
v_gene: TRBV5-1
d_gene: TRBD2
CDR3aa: CASSLGWTSGSTDTQYF
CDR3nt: TGCGCCAGCAGCTTGGGATGGACTAGCGGTAGCACAGATACGCAGTATTTT